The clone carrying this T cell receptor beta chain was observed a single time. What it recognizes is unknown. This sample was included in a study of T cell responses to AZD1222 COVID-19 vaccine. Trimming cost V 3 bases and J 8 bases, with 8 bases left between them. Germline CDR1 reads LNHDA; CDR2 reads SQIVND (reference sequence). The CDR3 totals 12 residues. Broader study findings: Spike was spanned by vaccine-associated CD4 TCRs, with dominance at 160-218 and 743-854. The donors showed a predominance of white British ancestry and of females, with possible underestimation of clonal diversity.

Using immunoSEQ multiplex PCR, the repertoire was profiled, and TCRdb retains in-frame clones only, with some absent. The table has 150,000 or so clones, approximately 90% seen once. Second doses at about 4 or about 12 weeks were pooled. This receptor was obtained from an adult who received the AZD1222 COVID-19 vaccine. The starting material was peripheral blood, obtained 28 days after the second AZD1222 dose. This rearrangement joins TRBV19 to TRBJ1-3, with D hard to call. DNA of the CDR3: TGTGCCAGTAGTATGAAAGGTGACACCATATATTTT. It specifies CASSMKGDTIYF.